This is a list of T cell receptor beta chains from one sample in a study of T cell responses to AZD1222 COVID-19 vaccine. Measured with immunoSEQ multiplex PCR; TCRdb has only the in-frame clones, and not every one. The sample yields roughly 100,000 clones, 93% seen once. Sequenced here: peripheral blood, sampled on day 0 of AZD1222 vaccination. The receptors originated from an adult in good health. Both conserved end residues are part of each CDR3.

V gene	J gene	CDR3 protein
TRBV6-2/TRBV6-3	TRBJ1-2	CASSRRGQPNYGYTF
TRBV9	TRBJ1-6	CASSVGPTGMVRSPLHF
TRBV29-1	TRBJ2-3	CSVEGSTHTDTQYF
TRBV18	TRBJ2-5	CASSLSRTATKETQYF
TRBV7-6	TRBJ1-5	CASSLAANQPQHF
TRBV3-1/TRBV3-2	TRBJ2-3	CASSPRVSTDTQYF
TRBV7-9	TRBJ1-2	CASSPLTAVNYGYTF
TRBV2	TRBJ1-1	CASPDGTNTEAFF
TRBV27	TRBJ2-4	CASRGLAVNIQYF
TRBV27	TRBJ1-3	CASSLDGGRNTIYF
TRBV2	TRBJ2-7	CASSMRDAEQYF
TRBV28	TRBJ2-7	CATEGGVVPYEQYF
TRBV2	TRBJ1-4	CASERQGGPNEKLFF
TRBV24-1	TRBJ1-1	CATSDQGDAEAFF
TRBV2	TRBJ2-1	CASRELAGAYNEQFF
TRBV6-5	TRBJ1-5	CASRGTGFNQPQHF
TRBV6-1	TRBJ2-1	CASSEGTSGSNEQFF
TRBV7-3	TRBJ2-3	CASSLSRGGADTQYF
TRBV3-1/TRBV3-2	TRBJ1-4	CASSQQIATNEKLFF
TRBV6-6	TRBJ1-5	CASSYRVGEPQHF
TRBV7-9	TRBJ2-7	CASSRTGTSRYEQYF
TRBV3-1/TRBV3-2	TRBJ2-3	CASFNADTQYF
TRBV7-2	TRBJ2-1	CASKSGSRVINEQFF
TRBV7-2	TRBJ1-6	CASSPSGVVGVHF
TRBV1	TRBJ1-2	CTSSQEGTISTLAGKVYGYTF
TRBV28	TRBJ1-2	CASNQNREGYTF
TRBV18	TRBJ2-2	CASSPSNTGELFF
TRBV4-2	TRBJ2-7	CASSPLQGQTDEQYF
TRBV28	TRBJ2-5	CASSFPPRYGRVETQYF
TRBV7-2	TRBJ1-5	CASSSWTGGPHSNQPQHF
TRBV7-2	TRBJ2-1	CASSLDRGLAAYNEQFF
TRBV3-1/TRBV3-2	TRBJ1-1	CASSPRQGPNEAFF
TRBV15	TRBJ1-5	CATRSSGRAKGNQPQHF
TRBV7-3	TRBJ1-1	CASSLSENTEAFF
TRBV29-1	TRBJ2-7	CSVELGWEQYF
TRBV25-1	TRBJ2-7	CASSEQGPYEQYF
TRBV5-1	TRBJ2-5	CASSPSISGRVQETQYF
TRBV19	TRBJ2-7	CASRFGRSSYEQYF
TRBV2	TRBJ1-4	CASSAQGPGEKLFF
TRBV12-2	TRBJ1-5	CASLQGNQPQHF
TRBV11-3	TRBJ2-7	CASSFSETASYEQYF
TRBV7-2	TRBJ2-1	CASSLTGSSYNEQFF
TRBV9	TRBJ1-4	CASSPLGGGTIDEKLFF
TRBV7-2	TRBJ1-2	CASSLTSEGFSGYTF
TRBV7-8	TRBJ1-6	CASSPLTGAYNSPLHF
TRBV6-5	TRBJ1-1	CASRQGIHTEAFF
TRBV30	TRBJ1-2	CAWDRTGQGYGYTF
TRBV6-1	TRBJ2-2	CASSEGDGRNTGELFF
TRBV5-1	TRBJ1-1	CASSWSGETEAFF
TRBV11-2	TRBJ2-2	CASSLGSPGELFF
TRBV3-1/TRBV3-2	TRBJ2-5	CASSPDREETQYF
TRBV24-1	TRBJ1-2	CATSEDRRGYTF
TRBV2	TRBJ1-6	CASSRDRTNLNSPLHF
TRBV2	TRBJ2-7	CASTGGLTYYEQYF
TRBV28	TRBJ1-2	CASSQRVFGYTF